These 2 T cell receptor beta chains share one sample of origin, sequenced in a study of molecular identifiers for immune sequencing clone quantification. TCRdb itself ran the PCR reads through MiXCR, one entry per CDR3 protein. The sample has about 640,000 distinct CDR3 sequences, about 20% seen once; the top ten hold 0.85% to 0.9%. Sequenced sample: naive CD8+ T cells from blood, with Jurkat cell RNA spiked in. Subset indicated: FACS-sorted CD8+CD4-CCR7+CD45RA+ naive T cells. Receptors originate from a human donor in good health. Some libraries in this study had Jurkat cell RNA spiked in.

This clonotype was seen at least ten times. CDR3 residues: CASSSLDDGHPYEQYF. The CDR3 nucleotides read TGTGCCAGCAGTTCCCTCGACGACGGACATCCCTACGAGCAGTACTTC. The chain links TRBV12-3 or TRBV12-4 to TRBJ2-7; TRBD1 might be the D (5 bases). Trimming removed 4 bases from V and 2 bases from J, with 18 bases in between. This CDR3 contains 16 residues.

The rearrangement joins TRBV3-1 to TRBJ2-3, with TRBD2 identical over 10 bases. Germline CDR1 and CDR2: LGHDT and YNNKEL (reference sequence). V shed 3 bases and J 8 bases; nucleotides not matched to a gene: 8. The CDR3 is 15 residues long. CDR3 in amino acids: CASSQGAGGPGTQYF. In DNA form, the CDR3 reads TGTGCCAGCAGCCAGGGAGCGGGGGGGCCAGGTACGCAGTATTTT.